This T cell receptor (beta chain) derives from a study of blood T cell repertoires in COVID-19. Study-level information: Sites in the United States, Italy and Spain provided acute and convalescent COVID-19 samples. In each case, the material was cDNA or gDNA derived from T cells, B-cell-depleted T cells, or PBMCs.

Method: immunoSEQ multiplex PCR; TCRdb's copy keeps in-frame clones and lacks some. The table lists about 170,000 clones, around 82% of them singletons. Trimming took off 1 base at V and 5 bases at J, with 15 bases between the two ends. Germline V CDR1 and CDR2: LGHDT, YNNKEL (reference sequence). The CDR3 has 15 amino acids. This TCR was sampled from a human donor with acute or convalescent COVID-19. The donor label of this sample is uncertain. Sequenced sample: peripheral blood. V is TRBV3-1 (or the pseudogene TRBV3-2) and J is TRBJ2-7, with D possibly TRBD1 on 5 matching bases. This chain's CDR3 is CASSQAYRSANEQYF. CDR3 sequence (DNA): TGTGCCAGCAGCCAAGCCTACAGGAGCGCCAACGAGCAGTACTTC.